This T cell receptor beta chain was recovered during a study of blood T cell repertoires in COVID-19. On the study more broadly: Samples representing acute and convalescent COVID-19 were sourced from the United States, Italy and Spain. Sources were T cells, B-cell-depleted T cells, or PBMCs; the material itself was cDNA or gDNA.

In germline, CDR1 is KGHSH, CDR2 LQKENI. V lost 5 bases to trimming and J lost 9 bases; unmatched junction nucleotides: 13. This CDR3 spans 15 amino acids. Per the original data handling: How many nucleated cells were present was estimated from reference gene primer amplification. Repertoires were generated with immunoSEQ multiplex PCR, while TCRdb's copy carries only in-frame clones and drops some. That table supplies the V and J calls and clone size; D and trimming were determined from the DNA. The data show 100,000 or so clones, about 86% seen once. The chain joins TRBV18 to TRBJ2-1; 7 positions agree with TRBD1. The TCR was taken from a woman aged 55-69 years in a cohort sampled during active or convalescent COVID-19. The material sequenced was peripheral blood. CDR3 bases: TGTGCCAGCTCAGCAGGACAGGCGCCATATGGTGAGCAGTTCTTC. Translating gives CASSAGQAPYGEQFF.